The 12 T cell receptor beta chains presented below share a single source sample, sequenced in a study of cytomegalovirus exposure and HLA in healthy donors. Both 60 Vbeta primers and 13 Jbeta primers went into the PCR. TCRdb's copy holds only in-frame clones and misses some; the assay was immunoSEQ multiplex PCR. The sample records more than 80,000 clones, about four fifths being singletons. Sample: PBMCs. The receptor source for this set is a female donor in good health and CMV-seropositive.

CDR3 in DNA: TGCGCCAGCAGCTTCCTGGACAGGGGAGCCTACGAGCAGTACTTC. It is translated as CASSFLDRGAYEQYF. V and J are TRBV5-1 and TRBJ2-7; 9 nucleotides agree with TRBD1. CDR1 is SGHRS, CDR2 YFSETQ, per germline. The CDR3 loop spans 15 amino acids. The V gene end was trimmed by 2 bases and the J gene end by 2 bases; junction bases not matched to a gene: 5.

V and J are TRBV2 and TRBJ2-5, with 8 bases fitting TRBD2. The CDR3 totals 13 residues. Germline assignment: CDR1 SNHLY and CDR2 FYNNEI. The junction had 4 bases not matched to a gene; V was cut back by 6 bases and J by 4 bases. The CDR3 region has the DNA TGTGCCAGCAGGTTCCTAGCGGGAGAGACCCAGTACTTC. Protein product: CASRFLAGETQYF.

V gene TRBV28 combines with J gene TRBJ1-1, with 9 bases identical to TRBD1. V gave up 4 bases and J gave up 8 bases; unmatched junction bases: 2. The germline CDR1 and CDR2 sequences are MDHEN and SYDVKM. The length of the CDR3 is 12 residues. CDR3 bases: TGTGCCAGCAGTTACAGGGGGCCGGAAGCTTTCTTT. It yields the protein CASSYRGPEAFF.

The rearrangement joins TRBV28 to TRBJ1-1, with D possibly TRBD1 on 5 matching bases. This CDR3 spans 13 amino acids. Trimming shortened V by 3 bases and J by 10 bases, and 15 bases separated the two germline ends. From germline, CDR1 is MDHEN and CDR2 SYDVKM. The CDR3 reads CASSLGPVGGAFF. Written as DNA, the CDR3 is TGTGCCAGCAGTTTGGGTCCGGTGGGGGGAGCTTTCTTT.

The chain has TRBV7-6 and TRBJ2-3; 8 nucleotides align to TRBD2. The length of the CDR3 is 17 residues. The V gene end was trimmed by 2 bases and the J gene end by 4 bases; junction bases not matched to a gene: 11. The V gene's germline CDR1 is SGHVS and CDR2 FNYEAQ. The chain's CDR3 is CASSLTIRAGGSDTQYF. The DNA of the CDR3 is TGTGCCAGCAGCTTAACCATCCGGGCGGGGGGATCAGATACGCAGTATTTT.

This clone has only a few counts. CDR3 bases: TGTGCCAGCAGCCCCCTCGGCAGGAATCAGCCCCAGCATTTT. The encoded protein is CASSPLGRNQPQHF. This chain uses TRBV14 with TRBJ1-5, with no clear D. The CDR3 spans 14 residues. V was cut by 4 bases and J by 4 bases, with 11 bases left in between. Germline V lookup: CDR1 SGHDN, CDR2 FVKESK.

DNA for the CDR3: TGTGCCAGCATGGAGGTGGGCTACGAGCAGTACTTC. Translated: CASMEVGYEQYF. The chain is built from TRBV2 and TRBJ2-7; D might be TRBD2 (5 bases). Trimming cost V 7 bases and J 3 bases, with 10 bases left between them. This CDR3 has 12 amino acids. Germline-derived CDR1 and CDR2 are SNHLY and FYNNEI. Supplemented by reference TRBV2 and TRBJ2-7, the full variable domain reads EPEVTQTPSHQVTQMGQEVILRCVPISNHLYFYWYRQILGQKVEFLVSFYNNEISEKSEIFDDQFSVERPDGSNFTLKIRSTKLEDSAMYFCASMEVGYEQYFGPGTRLTVT.

This rearrangement joins TRBV5-8 to TRBJ2-7, with no clear D. This CDR3 contains 17 residues. Germline CDR1 and CDR2: SGHTS and YDEGEE. V lost 0 bases and J 0 bases, leaving 16 bases between the germline ends. CDR3 loop: CASSLVYTSGGSYEQYF. CDR3 nucleotide sequence: TGTGCCAGCAGCTTGGTATATACCTCGGGTGGCTCCTACGAGCAGTACTTC.

The CDR3 DNA follows: TGCGCCAGCAGTAGGGCTAGCGGCCTCGGTGAGCAGTTCTTC. It encodes CASSRASGLGEQFF. This chain connects TRBV5-1 to TRBJ2-1; 7 bases are shared with TRBD2. Germline values: CDR1 SGHRS, CDR2 YFSETQ. This CDR3 region has 14 residues. V gave up 5 bases and J gave up 9 bases; unmatched junction bases: 11.

This clone appeared once. CDR3 region: CASRGPGTGSPEQFF. The CDR3, as DNA: TGTGCCAGCCGAGGCCCCGGGACAGGGTCACCTGAGCAGTTCTTC. The chain employs TRBV25-1 and TRBJ2-1; 9 bases agree with TRBD1. V lost 8 bases and J lost 9; bases outside the gene matches: 14. Germline CDR1 and CDR2: MGHDK and SYGVNS. CDR3 length: 15 residues.

This clone has more than one count but fewer than ten. The DNA for the CDR3 is TGTGCCAGCAGTGGCCAGCGGGGGGGCACCGGGGAGCTGTTTTTT. Residues: CASSGQRGGTGELFF. This chain links TRBV2 with TRBJ2-2; 10 bases agree with TRBD2. There are 15 residues in the CDR3. The V and J ends lost 4 bases and 4 bases, in that order; junction bases with no gene match: 3. The V gene's germline CDR1 is SNHLY and CDR2 FYNNEI.

The chain has TRBV30 and TRBJ1-6; 7 positions match TRBD1. V lost 5 bases to trimming and J lost 2 bases; unmatched junction nucleotides: 18. Germline loops: CDR1 GTSNPN, CDR2 SVGIG (reference sequence). The CDR3 spans 19 residues. The CDR3 region is CAWSYRTGARSTYNSPLHF. CDR3 in DNA: TGTGCCTGGTCATACCGGACAGGAGCGCGAAGCACCTATAATTCACCCCTCCACTTT.